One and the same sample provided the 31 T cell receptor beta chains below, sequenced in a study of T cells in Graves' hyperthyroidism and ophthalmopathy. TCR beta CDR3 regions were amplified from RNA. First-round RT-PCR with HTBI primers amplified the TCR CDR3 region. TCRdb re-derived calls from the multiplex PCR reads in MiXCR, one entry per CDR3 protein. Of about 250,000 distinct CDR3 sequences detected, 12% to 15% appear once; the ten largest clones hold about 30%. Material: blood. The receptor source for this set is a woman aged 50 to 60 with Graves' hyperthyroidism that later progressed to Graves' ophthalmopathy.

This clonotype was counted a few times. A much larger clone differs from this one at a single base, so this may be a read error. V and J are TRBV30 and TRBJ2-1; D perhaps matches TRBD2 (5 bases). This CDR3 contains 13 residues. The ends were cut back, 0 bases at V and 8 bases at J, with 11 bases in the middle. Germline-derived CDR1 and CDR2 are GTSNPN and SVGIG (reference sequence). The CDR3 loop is CAWSVTSADEQFF. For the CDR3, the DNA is TGTGCCTGGAGTGTCACTAGTGCGGATGAGCAGTTCTTC. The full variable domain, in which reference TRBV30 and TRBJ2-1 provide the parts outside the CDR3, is SQTIHQWPATLVQPVGSPLSLECTVEGTSNPNLYWYRQAAGRGLQLLFYSVGIGQISSEVPQNLSASRPQDRQFILSSKKLLLSDSGFYLCAWSVTSADEQFFGPGTRLTVL.

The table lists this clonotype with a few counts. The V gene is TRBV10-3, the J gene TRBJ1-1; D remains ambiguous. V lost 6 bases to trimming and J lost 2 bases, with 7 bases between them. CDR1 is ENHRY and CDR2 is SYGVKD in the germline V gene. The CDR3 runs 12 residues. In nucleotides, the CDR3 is TGTGCCATCAGGGACGGAAACACTGAAGCTTTCTTT. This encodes CAIRDGNTEAFF.

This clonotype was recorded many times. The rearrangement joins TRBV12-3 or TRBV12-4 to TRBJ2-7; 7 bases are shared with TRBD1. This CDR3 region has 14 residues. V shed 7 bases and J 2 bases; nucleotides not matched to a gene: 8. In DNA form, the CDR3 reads TGTGCCAGCACCCACGGGACAGCGGCCTACGAGCAGTACTTC. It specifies CASTHGTAAYEQYF.

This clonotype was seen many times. This CDR3 is CASSSRTGKTEAFF. CDR3 DNA sequence: TGTGCCAGCAGTTCCCGGACAGGGAAGACTGAAGCTTTCTTT. The rearrangement uses TRBV28 and TRBJ1-1, with 8 bases that match TRBD1. V lost 4 bases, J lost 5 bases, and 6 bases stayed unmatched. Looked up from germline, CDR1 is MDHEN and CDR2 is SYDVKM. CDR3 length: 14 residues.

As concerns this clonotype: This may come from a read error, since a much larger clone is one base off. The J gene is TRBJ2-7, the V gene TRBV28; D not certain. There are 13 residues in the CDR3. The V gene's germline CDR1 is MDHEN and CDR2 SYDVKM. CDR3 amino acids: CASSSYPYYEQCF. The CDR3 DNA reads TGTGCCAGCAGTTCATACCCCTACTACGAGCAGTGCTTC.

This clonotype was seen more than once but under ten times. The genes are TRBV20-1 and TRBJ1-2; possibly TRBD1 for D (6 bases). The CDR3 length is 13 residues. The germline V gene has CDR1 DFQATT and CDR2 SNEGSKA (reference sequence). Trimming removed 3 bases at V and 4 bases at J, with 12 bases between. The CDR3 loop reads CSASAGAGYGYTF. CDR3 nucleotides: TGCAGTGCTAGCGCGGGGGCCGGCTATGGCTACACCTTC.

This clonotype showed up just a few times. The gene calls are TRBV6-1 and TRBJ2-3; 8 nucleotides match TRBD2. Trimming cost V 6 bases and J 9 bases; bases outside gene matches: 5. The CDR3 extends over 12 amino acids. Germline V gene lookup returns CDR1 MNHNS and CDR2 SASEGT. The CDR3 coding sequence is TGTGCCAGCAGCCGAGCGGGAGACACGCAGTATTTT. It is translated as CASSRAGDTQYF.

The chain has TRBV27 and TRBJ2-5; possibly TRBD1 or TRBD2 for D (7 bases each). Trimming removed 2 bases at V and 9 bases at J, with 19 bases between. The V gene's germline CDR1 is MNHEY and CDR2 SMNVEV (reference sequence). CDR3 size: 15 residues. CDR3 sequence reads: CASSLEGRGGQPQYF. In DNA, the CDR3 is TGTGCCAGCAGTTTAGAGGGCAGGGGGGGGCAGCCCCAGTACTTC.

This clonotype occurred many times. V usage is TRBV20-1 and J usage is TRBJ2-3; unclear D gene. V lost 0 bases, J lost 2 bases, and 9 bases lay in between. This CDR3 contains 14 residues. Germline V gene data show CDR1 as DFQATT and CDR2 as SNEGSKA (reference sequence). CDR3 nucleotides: TGCAGTGCTAGAGAGGTACAAAACACAGATACGCAGTATTTT. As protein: CSAREVQNTDTQYF.

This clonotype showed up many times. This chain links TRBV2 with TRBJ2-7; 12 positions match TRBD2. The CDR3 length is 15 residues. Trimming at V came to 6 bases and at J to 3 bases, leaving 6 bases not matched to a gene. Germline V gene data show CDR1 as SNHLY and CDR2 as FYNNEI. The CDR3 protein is CASRRLAGENYEQYF. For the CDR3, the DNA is TGTGCCAGCAGGCGACTAGCGGGAGAAAACTACGAGCAGTACTTC.

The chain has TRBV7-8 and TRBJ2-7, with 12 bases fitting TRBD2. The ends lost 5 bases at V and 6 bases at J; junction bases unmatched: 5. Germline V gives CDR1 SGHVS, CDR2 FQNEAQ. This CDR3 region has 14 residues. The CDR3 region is CASSPASGRVEQYF. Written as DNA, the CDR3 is TGTGCCAGCAGCCCGGCTAGCGGGAGGGTCGAGCAGTACTTC.

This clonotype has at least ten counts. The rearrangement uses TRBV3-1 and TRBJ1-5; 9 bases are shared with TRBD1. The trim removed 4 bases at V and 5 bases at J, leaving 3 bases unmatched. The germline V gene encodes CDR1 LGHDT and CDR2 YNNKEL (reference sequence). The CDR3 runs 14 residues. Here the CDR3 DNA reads TGTGCCAGCAGCCCTAGGGACAGGGATCAGCCCCAGCATTTT. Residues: CASSPRDRDQPQHF.

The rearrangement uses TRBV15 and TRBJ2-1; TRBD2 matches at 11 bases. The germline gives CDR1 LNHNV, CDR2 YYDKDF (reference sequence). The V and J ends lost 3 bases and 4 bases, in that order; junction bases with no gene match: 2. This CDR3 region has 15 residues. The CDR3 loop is CATSRGLAVYNEQFF. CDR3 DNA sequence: TGTGCCACCAGCAGGGGACTAGCGGTATACAATGAGCAGTTCTTC.

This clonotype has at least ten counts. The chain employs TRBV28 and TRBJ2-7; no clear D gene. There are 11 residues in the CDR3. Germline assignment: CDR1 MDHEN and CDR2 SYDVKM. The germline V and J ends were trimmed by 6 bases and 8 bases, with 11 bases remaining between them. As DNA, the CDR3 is TGTGCCAGCAGCCCCTCGGACCAGCAGTACTTC. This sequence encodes CASSPSDQQYF.

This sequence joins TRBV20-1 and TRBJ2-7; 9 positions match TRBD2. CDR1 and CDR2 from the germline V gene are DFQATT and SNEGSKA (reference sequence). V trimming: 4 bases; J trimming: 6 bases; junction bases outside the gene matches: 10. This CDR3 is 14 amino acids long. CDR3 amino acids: CSATPGGGRVEQYF. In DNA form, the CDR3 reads TGCAGTGCTACTCCGGGAGGCGGGAGGGTCGAGCAGTACTTC.

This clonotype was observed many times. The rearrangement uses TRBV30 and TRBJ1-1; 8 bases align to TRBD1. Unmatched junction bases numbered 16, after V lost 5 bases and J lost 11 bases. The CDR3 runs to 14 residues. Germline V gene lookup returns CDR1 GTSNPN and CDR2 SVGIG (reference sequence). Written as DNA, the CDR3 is TGTGCCTGGGGTTCTCGAAGACAGGGGATTCATGCTTTCTTT. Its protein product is CAWGSRRQGIHAFF.

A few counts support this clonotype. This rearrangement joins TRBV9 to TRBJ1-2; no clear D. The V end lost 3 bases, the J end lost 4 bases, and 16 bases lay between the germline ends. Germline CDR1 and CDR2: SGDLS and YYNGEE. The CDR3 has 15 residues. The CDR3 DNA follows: TGTGCCAGCAGCGAGGCTGTGGGGAGAAGCTATGGCTACACCTTC. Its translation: CASSEAVGRSYGYTF.

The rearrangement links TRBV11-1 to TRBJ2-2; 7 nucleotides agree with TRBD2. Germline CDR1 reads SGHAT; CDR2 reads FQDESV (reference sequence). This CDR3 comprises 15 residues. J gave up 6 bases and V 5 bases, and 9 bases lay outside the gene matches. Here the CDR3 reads CASSGGRSGAGELFF. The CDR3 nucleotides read TGTGCCAGCAGCGGCGGGCGGAGCGGGGCCGGGGAGCTGTTTTTT.

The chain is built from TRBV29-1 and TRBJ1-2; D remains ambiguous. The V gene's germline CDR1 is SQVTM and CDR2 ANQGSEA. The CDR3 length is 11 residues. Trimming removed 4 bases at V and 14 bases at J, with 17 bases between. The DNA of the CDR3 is TGCAGCGTTGGGGTGGGGAAAAGGGATACCTTC. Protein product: CSVGVGKRDTF.

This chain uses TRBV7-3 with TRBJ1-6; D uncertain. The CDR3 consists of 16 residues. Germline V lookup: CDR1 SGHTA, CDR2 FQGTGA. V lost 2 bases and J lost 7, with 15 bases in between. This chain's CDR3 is CASSLLPTPGNSPLHF. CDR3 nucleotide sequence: TGTGCCAGCAGCTTACTCCCCACCCCCGGGAATTCACCCCTCCACTTT.

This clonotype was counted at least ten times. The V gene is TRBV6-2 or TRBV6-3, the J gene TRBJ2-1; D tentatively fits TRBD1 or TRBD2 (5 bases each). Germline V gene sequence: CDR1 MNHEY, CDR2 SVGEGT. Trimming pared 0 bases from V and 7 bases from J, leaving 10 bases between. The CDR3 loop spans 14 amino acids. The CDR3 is CASSYSGVRNEQFF. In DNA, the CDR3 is TGTGCCAGCAGTTACTCGGGGGTACGGAATGAGCAGTTCTTC.

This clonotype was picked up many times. CDR3 sequence (DNA): TGTGCCAGCATTGGCCACGAGCAGTACTTC. It specifies CASIGHEQYF. The chain carries TRBV2 and TRBJ2-7; D uncertain. The CDR3 is 10 residues long. The V gene lost 7 bases and the J gene lost 5 bases, with 6 bases spanning the gap. Germline values: CDR1 SNHLY, CDR2 FYNNEI.

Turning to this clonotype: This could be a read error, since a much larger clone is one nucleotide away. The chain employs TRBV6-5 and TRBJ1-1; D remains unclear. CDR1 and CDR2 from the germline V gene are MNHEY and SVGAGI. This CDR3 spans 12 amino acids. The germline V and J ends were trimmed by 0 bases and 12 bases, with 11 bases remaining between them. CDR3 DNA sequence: TGTGCCAGCAGTTACTCGGGCAGCGGGCCTTTCTTT. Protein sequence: CASSYSGSGPFF.

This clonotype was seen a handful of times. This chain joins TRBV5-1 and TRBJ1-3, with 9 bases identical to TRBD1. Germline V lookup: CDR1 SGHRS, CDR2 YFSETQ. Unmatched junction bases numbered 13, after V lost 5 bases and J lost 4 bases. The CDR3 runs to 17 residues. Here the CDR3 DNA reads TGCGCCAGCAGTTTGAGGGGACAGGGATTGTCCGGAAACACCATATATTTT. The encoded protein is CASSLRGQGLSGNTIYF.

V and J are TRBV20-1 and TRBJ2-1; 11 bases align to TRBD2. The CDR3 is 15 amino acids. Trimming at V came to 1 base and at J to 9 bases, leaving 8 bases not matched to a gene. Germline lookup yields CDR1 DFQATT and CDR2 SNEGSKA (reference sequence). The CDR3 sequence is CSARVLAGVAGEQFF. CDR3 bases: TGCAGTGCTAGAGTACTAGCGGGAGTCGCTGGTGAGCAGTTCTTC.

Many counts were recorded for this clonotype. CDR3 in amino acids: CASSPTGTSGRAWQFF. CDR3 bases: TGTGCCAGCAGTCCCACTGGGACTAGCGGGAGGGCCTGGCAGTTCTTC. This chain joins TRBV28 and TRBJ2-1; 16 bases align to TRBD2. This CDR3 contains 16 residues. Trimming removed 5 bases from V and 12 bases from J; junction bases left unmatched: 10. Germline V gives CDR1 MDHEN, CDR2 SYDVKM.

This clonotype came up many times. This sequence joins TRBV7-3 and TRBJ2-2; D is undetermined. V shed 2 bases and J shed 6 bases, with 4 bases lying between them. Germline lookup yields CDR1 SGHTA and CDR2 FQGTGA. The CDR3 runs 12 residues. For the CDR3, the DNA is TGTGCCAGCAGCTTAGGATCCGGGGAGCTGTTTTTT. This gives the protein CASSLGSGELFF.

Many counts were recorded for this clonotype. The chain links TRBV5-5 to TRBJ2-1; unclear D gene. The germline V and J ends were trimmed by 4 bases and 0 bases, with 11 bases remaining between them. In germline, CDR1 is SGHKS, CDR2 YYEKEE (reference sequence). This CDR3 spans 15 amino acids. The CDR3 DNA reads TGTGCCAGCAGCCGTAGGTCTGGCTCCTACAATGAGCAGTTCTTC. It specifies CASSRRSGSYNEQFF. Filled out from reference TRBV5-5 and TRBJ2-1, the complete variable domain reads DAGVTQSPTHLIKTRGQQVTLRCSPISGHKSVSWYQQVLGQGPQFIFQYYEKEERGRGNFPDRFSARQFPNYSSELNVNALLLGDSALYLCASSRRSGSYNEQFFGPGTRLTVL.

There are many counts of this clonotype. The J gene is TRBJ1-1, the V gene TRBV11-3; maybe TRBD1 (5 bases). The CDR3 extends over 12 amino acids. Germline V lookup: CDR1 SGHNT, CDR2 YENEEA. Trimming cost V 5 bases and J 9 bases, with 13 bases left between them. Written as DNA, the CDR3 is TGTGCCAGCAGCCAACGGGGGGATCAAGCTTTCTTT. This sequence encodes CASSQRGDQAFF.

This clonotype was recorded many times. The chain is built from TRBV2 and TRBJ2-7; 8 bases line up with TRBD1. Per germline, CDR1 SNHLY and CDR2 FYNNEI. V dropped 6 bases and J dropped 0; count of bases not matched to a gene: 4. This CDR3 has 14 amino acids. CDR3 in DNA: TGTGCCAGCAGGTACAGGGGGAGCTCCTACGAGCAGTACTTC. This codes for CASRYRGSSYEQYF.

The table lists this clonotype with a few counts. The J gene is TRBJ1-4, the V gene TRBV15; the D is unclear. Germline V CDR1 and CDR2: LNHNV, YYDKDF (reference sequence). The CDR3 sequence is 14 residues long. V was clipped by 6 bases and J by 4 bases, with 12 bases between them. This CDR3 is CATSSFGDNEKLFF. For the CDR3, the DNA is TGTGCCACCAGTTCTTTCGGGGATAATGAAAAACTGTTTTTT. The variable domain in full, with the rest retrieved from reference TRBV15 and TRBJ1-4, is DAMVIQNPRYQVTQFGKPVTLSCSQTLNHNVMYWYQQKSSQAPKLLFHYYDKDFNNEADTPDNFQSRRPNTSFCFLDIRSPGLGDTAMYLCATSSFGDNEKLFFGSGTQLSVL.